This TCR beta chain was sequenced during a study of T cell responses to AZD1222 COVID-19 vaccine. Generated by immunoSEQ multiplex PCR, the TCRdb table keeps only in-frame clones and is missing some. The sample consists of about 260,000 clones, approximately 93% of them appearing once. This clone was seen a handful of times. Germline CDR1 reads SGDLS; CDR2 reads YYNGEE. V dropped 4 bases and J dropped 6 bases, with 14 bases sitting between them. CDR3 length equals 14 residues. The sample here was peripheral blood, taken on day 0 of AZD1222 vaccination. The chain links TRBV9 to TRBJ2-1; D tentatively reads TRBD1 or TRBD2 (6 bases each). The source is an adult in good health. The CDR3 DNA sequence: TGTGCCAGCAGCCAAAGGGGGACTCTCAATGAGCAGTTCTTC. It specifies CASSQRGTLNEQFF.